This TCR beta chain stems from a study of T cells after yellow fever vaccination. TCRdb fed the 5' RACE reads into MiXCR, producing one record per CDR3 protein. The sample has 240,000 or so distinct CDR3 sequences, 6.9% seen once. This CDR3 contains 16 residues. V was cut by 0 bases and J by 4 bases, with 14 bases left in between. Germline CDR1 SGHRS, CDR2 YFSETQ. This clonotype was detected a few times. The TCR was taken from a man in his thirties or forties who received the YFV17D yellow fever vaccine. The rearrangement links TRBV5-1 to TRBJ2-1; D ambiguous. Sequenced material: CD4+ T cells sorted from PBMCs, taken 15 days after the yellow fever booster vaccination. The CDR3 nucleotides read TGCGCCAGCAGCTTGGATGGGTCCCAAACTTACAATGAGCAGTTCTTC. This sequence encodes CASSLDGSQTYNEQFF.